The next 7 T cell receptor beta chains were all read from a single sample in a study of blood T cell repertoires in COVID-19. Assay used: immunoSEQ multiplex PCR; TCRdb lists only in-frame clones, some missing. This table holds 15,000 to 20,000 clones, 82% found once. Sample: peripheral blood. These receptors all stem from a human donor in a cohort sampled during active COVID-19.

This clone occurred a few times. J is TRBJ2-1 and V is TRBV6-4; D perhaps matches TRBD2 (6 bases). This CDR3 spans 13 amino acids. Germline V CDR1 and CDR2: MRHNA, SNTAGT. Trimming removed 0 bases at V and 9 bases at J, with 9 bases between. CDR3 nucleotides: TGTGCCAGCAGTGACTCGCCGGAGGGTGAGCAGTTCTTC. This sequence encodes CASSDSPEGEQFF.

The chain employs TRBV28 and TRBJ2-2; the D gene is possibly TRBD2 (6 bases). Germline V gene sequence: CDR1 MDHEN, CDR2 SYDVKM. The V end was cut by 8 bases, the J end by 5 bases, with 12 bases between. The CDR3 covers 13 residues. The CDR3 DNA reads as TGTGCCAGCGTGTCGGCGGGGACCGGGGAGCTGTTTTTT. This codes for CASVSAGTGELFF.

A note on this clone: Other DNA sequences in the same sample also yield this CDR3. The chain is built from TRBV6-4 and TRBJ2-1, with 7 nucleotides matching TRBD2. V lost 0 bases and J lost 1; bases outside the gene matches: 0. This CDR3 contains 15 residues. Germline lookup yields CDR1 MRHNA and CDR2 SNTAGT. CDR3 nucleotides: TGTGCCAGCAGTGACTCAGCGGGATCCTACAATGAGCAGTTCTTC. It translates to CASSDSAGSYNEQFF.

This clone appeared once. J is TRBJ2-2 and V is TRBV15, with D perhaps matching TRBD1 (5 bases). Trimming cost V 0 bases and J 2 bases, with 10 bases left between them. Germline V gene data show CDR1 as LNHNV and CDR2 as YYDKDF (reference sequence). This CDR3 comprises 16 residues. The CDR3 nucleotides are TGTGCCACCAGCAGAGACAGGGAAAGTAACACCGGGGAGCTGTTTTTT. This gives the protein CATSRDRESNTGELFF. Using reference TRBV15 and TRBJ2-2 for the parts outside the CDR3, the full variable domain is DAMVIQNPRYQVTQFGKPVTLSCSQTLNHNVMYWYQQKSSQAPKLLFHYYDKDFNNEADTPDNFQSRRPNTSFCFLDIRSPGLGDTAMYLCATSRDRESNTGELFFGEGSRLTVL.

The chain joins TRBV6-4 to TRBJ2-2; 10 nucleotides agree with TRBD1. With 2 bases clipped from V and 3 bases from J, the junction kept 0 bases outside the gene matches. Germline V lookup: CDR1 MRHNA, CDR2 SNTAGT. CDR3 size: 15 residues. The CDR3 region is CASSDGTGDTGELFF. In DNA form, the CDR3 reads TGTGCCAGCAGTGACGGGACAGGGGACACCGGGGAGCTGTTTTTT.

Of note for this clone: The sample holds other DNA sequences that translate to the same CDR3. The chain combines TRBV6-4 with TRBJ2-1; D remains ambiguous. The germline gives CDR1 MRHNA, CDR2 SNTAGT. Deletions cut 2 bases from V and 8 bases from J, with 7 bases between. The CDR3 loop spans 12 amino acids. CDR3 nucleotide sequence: TGTGCCAGCAGTGACAGTGAGGATGAGCAGTTCTTC. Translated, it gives CASSDSEDEQFF.

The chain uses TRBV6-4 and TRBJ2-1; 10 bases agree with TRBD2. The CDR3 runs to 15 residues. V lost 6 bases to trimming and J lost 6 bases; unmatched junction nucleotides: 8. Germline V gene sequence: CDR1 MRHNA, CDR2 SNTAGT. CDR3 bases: TGTGCCAGCAGCAGATTAGCGGGAGGTATCAATGAGCAGTTCTTC. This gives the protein CASSRLAGGINEQFF.